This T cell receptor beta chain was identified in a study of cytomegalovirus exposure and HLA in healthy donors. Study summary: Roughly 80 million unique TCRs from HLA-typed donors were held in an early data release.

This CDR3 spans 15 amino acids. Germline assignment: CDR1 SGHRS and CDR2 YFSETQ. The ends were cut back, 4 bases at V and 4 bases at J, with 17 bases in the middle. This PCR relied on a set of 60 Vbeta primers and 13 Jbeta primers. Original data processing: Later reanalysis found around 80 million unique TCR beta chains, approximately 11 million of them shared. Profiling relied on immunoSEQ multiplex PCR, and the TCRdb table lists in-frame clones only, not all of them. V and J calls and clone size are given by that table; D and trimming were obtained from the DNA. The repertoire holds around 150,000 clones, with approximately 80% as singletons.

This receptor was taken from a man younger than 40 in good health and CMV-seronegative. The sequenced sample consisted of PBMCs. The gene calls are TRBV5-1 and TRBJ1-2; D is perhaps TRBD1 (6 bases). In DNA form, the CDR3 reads TGCGCCAGCAGCACCCCGGGGGGGCAAGGCTATGGCTACACCTTC. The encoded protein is CASSTPGGQGYGYTF.